The clone carrying this TCR beta chain came up many times. As yet, its antigen is unknown. TCRdb independently ran MiXCR on the reads; one entry per CDR3 protein. The sample includes some 65,000 distinct CDR3 sequences, about 20% of them seen just once. This specimen comes from a study of lung T cells in sarcoidosis with Löfgren's syndrome. Overall study results and limits: Sarcoidosis antigen recognition was only suggested, antigen unidentified. Multiple Löfgren's syndrome patients reportedly shared TRAV12-1 and TRBV2 CDR3 motifs.

Germline CDR1 MGHRA, CDR2 YSYEKL. The CDR3 has 14 residues. V was shortened by 5 bases and J by 6 bases, with 14 bases between the two germline ends. The chain has TRBV4-1 and TRBJ1-5; unclear D gene. The source material was CD4+ T cells from PBMCs. The sequence came from a human donor with sarcoidosis (Löfgren's syndrome or another form), or a control subject (not recorded which). The CDR3 coding sequence is TGCGCCAGCAGCTTCCGCGACCCGGGTCAGCCCCAGCATTTT. Amino acid sequence: CASSFRDPGQPQHF.